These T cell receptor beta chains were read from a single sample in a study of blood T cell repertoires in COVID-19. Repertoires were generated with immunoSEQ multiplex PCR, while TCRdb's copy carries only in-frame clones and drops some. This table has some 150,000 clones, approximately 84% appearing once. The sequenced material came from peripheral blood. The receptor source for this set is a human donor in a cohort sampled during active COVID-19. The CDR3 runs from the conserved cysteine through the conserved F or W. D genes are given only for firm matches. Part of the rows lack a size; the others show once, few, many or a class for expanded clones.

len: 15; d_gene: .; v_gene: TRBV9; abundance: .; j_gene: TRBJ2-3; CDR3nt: TGTGCCAGCAGCGTCGCTCTAGCGAGCACAGATACGCAGTATTTT; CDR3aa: CASSVALASTDTQYF
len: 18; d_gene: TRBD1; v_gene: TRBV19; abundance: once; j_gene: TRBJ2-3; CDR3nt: TGTGCCAGTAGTATAGAATACCGAAGACAGGGGGCAAGCGATACGCAGTATTTT; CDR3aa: CASSIEYRRQGASDTQYF
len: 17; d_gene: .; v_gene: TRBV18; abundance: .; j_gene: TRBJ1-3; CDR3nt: TGTGCCAGCTCACCAACAGGGAAGTCCCGCTCTGGAAACACCATATATTTT; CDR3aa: CASSPTGKSRSGNTIYF
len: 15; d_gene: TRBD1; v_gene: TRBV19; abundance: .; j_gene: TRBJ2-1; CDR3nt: TGTGCCAGTAGCCCGGACAGGGTCTCCTACAATGAGCAGTTCTTC; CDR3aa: CASSPDRVSYNEQFF
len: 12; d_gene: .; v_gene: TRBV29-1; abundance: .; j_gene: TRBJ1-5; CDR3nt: TGCAGCGCCGGGGGGGGTGGTCAGCCCCAGCATTTT; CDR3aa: CSAGGGGQPQHF
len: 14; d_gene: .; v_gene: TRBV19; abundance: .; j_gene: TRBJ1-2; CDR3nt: TGTGCCAGTAGTAAAGAAGACTTCGACTATGGCTACACCTTC; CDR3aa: CASSKEDFDYGYTF
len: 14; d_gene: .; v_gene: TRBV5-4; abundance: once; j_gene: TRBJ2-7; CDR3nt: TGTGCCAGCAGCTCCCCACGGGACTCCTACGAGCAGTACTTC; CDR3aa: CASSSPRDSYEQYF
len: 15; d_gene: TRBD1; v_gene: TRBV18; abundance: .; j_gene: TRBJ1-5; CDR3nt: TGTGCCAGCTCACCACCGACAGGGGGGAACCAGCCCCAGCATTTT; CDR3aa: CASSPPTGGNQPQHF
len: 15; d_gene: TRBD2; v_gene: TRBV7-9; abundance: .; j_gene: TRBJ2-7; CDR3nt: TGTGCCAGCAGTGTGACTAGCGGGGGCCCTCACGAGCAGTACTTC; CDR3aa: CASSVTSGGPHEQYF
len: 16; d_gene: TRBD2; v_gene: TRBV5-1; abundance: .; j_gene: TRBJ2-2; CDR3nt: TGCGCCAGCAGCTTGGTTGGGGAGGGATCGTCGGGGGAGCTGTTTTTT; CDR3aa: CASSLVGEGSSGELFF
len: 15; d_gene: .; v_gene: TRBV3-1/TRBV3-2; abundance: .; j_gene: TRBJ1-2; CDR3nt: TGTGCCAGCAGCCCAGTGATGGGAGGCAGCTATGGCTACACCTTC; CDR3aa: CASSPVMGGSYGYTF
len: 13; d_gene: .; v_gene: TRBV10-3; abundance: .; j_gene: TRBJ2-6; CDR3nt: TGTGCCATCACCGGGGATGGGGCCAACGTCCTGACTTTC; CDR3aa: CAITGDGANVLTF
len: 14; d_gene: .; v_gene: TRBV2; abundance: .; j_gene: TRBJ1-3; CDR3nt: TGTGCCAGCACTCAGTACGACTCTGGAAACACCATATATTTT; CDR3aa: CASTQYDSGNTIYF
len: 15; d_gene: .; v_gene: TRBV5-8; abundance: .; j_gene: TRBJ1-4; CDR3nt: TGTGCCAGCAGCGGGCACAGGGCCCTTGGGGAAAAACTGTTTTTT; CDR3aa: CASSGHRALGEKLFF
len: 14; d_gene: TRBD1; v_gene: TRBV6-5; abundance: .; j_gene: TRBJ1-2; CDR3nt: TGTGCCAGCAGTTCCAGAGGGGGCGCAGATGGCTACACCTTC; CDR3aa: CASSSRGGADGYTF
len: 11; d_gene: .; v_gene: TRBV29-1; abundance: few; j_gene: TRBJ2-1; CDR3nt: TGCAGCGCATTTCGCGGCAATGAGCAGTTCTTC; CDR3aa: CSAFRGNEQFF
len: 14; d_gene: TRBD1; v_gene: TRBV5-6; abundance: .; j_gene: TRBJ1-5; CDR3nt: TGTGCCAGCAGCTTGGGACAGGGTGGATCGCCCCAGCATTTT; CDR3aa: CASSLGQGGSPQHF
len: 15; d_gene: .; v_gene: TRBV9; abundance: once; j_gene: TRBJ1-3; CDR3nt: TGTGCCAGCAGCGTAGAAGGAGGGGTGGGAAACACCATATATTTT; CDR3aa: CASSVEGGVGNTIYF
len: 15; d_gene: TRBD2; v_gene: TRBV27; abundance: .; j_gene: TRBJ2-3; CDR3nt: TGTGCCAGCAGCTTAACTAGCGGGGGCACAGATACGCAGTATTTT; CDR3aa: CASSLTSGGTDTQYF
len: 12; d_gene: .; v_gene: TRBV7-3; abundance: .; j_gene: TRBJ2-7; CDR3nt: TGTGCCAGCAGCTTCACCAGGGGTGAGCAGTACTTC; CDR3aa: CASSFTRGEQYF
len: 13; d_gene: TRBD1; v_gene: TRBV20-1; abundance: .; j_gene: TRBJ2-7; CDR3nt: TGCAGTGCTAGTATGGACAGGGGTTACGAGCAGTACTTC; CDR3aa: CSASMDRGYEQYF
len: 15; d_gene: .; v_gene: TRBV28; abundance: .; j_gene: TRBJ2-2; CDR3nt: TGTGCCAGCAGTTTCAACGGGGTCAACACCGGGGAGCTGTTTTTT; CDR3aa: CASSFNGVNTGELFF
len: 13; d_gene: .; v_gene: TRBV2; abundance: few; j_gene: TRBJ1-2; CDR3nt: TGTGCCAGCAGGTTCCAGGGGAACTATGGCTACACCTTC; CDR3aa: CASRFQGNYGYTF
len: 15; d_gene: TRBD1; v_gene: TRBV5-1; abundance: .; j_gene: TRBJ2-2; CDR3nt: TGCGCCAGCAGCCCCCGACAGGGAAACACCGGGGAGCTGTTTTTT; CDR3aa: CASSPRQGNTGELFF
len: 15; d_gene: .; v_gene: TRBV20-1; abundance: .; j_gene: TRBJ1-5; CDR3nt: TGCAGTGCGAGTCGGACTCTCGGAAGCAATCAGCCCCAGCATTTT; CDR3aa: CSASRTLGSNQPQHF
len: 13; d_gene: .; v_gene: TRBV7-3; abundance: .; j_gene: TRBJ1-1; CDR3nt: TGTGCCAGCAGTTACCAGGGGAACACTGAAGCTTTCTTT; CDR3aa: CASSYQGNTEAFF
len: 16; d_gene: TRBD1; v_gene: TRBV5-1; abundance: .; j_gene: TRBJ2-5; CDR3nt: TGCGCCAGCAGCTTGGTAGAGACAGGGGGTCGCGAGACCCAGTACTTC; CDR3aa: CASSLVETGGRETQYF
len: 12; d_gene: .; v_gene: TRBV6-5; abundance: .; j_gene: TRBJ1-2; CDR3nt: TGTGCCAGCAGCGACAGACACTATGGCTACACCTTC; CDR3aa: CASSDRHYGYTF
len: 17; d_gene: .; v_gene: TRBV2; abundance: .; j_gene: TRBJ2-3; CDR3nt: TGTGCCAGCAGTGAAATTGATAAGACTGTAAACACAGATACGCAGTATTTT; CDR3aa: CASSEIDKTVNTDTQYF
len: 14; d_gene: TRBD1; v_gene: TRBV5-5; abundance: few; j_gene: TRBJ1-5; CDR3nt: TGTGCCAGCAGCTGGACAGGGGGCAGTCAGCCCCAGCATTTT; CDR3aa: CASSWTGGSQPQHF
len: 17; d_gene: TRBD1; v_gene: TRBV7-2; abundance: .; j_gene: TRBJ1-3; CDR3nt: TGTGCCAGCAGCCCCGGACAGGGCCCTTCCTCTGGAAACACCATATATTTT; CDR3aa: CASSPGQGPSSGNTIYF
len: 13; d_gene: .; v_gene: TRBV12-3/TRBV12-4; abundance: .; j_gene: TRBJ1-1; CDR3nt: TGTGCCAGCAGTCCGGGGGGCGCGGGTGAAGCTTTCTTT; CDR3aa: CASSPGGAGEAFF
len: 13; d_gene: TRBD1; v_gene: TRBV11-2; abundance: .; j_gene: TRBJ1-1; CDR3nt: TGTGCCAGCCTTAGAACAGGGGGCACTGAAGCTTTCTTT; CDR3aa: CASLRTGGTEAFF
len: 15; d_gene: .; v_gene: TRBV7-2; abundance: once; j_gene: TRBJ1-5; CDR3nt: TGTGCCAGCAGCTTAGTTGCGGGTGTCGATCAGCCCCAGCATTTT; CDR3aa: CASSLVAGVDQPQHF
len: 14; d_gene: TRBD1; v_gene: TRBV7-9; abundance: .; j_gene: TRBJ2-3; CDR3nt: TGTGCCAGCAGCTTAGCTGAGGACAGGGGGACGCAGTATTTT; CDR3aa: CASSLAEDRGTQYF
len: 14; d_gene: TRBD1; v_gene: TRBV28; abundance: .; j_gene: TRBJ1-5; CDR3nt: TGTGCCAGCAACCCGGACAGGGTAGGTCAGCCCCAGCATTTT; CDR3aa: CASNPDRVGQPQHF
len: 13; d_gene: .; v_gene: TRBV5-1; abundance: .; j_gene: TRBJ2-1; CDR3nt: TGCGCCAGCAGCTTGATTCCCCTCAATGAGCAGTTCTTC; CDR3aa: CASSLIPLNEQFF
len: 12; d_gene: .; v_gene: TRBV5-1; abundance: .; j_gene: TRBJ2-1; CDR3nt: TGCGCCAGCAGCTTGCAGGGTAATGAGCAGTTCTTC; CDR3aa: CASSLQGNEQFF
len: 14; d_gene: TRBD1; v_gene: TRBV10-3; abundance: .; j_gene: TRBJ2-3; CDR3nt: TGTGCCTTTTGGACAGGGGCTAGCACAGATACGCAGTATTTT; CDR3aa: CAFWTGASTDTQYF
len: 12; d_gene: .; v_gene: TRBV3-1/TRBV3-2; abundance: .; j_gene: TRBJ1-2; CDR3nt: TGTGCCAGCAGCCAAGCCGACGGGGGCTACACCTTC; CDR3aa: CASSQADGGYTF
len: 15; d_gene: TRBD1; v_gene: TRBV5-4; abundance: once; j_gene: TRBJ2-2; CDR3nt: TGTGCCAGCAGCCCGAGGACAGGGGGGACCGGGGAGCTGTTTTTT; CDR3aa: CASSPRTGGTGELFF
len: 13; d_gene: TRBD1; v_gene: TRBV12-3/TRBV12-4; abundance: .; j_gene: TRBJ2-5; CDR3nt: TGTGCCAGCAGTCTTACACAGGGGGAGACCCAGTACTTC; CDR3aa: CASSLTQGETQYF
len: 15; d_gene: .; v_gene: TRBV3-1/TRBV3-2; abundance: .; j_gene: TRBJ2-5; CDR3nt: TGTGCCAGCGCAAGGGGGCTAGCGTTGAGGGAGACCCAGTACTTC; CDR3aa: CASARGLALRETQYF
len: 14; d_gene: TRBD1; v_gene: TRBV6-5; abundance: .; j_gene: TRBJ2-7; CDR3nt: TGTGCCAGCAGCACCCGGACAGGGGGCTACGAGCAGTACTTC; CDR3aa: CASSTRTGGYEQYF
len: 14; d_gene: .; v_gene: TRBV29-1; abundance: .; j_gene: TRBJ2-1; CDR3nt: TGCAGCGTTGGGTTCCGGAGCTCCTACAATGAGCAGTTCTTC; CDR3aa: CSVGFRSSYNEQFF
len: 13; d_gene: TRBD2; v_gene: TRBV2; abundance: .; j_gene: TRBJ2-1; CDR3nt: TGTGCCAGCAGAGGACTAGCGACCCATGAGCAGTTCTTC; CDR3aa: CASRGLATHEQFF
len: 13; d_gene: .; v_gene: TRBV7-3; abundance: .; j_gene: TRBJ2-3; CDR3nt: TGTGCCAGCAGCTTAACTCTTCCAGATACGCAGTATTTT; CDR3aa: CASSLTLPDTQYF
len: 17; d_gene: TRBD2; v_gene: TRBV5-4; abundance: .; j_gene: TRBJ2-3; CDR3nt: TGTGCCAGCAGCTTGGGGCCAGCGGGGGGGATGACAGATACGCAGTATTTT; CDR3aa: CASSLGPAGGMTDTQYF
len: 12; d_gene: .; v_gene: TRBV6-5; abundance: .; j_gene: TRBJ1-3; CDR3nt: TGTGCCAGCAGGGACACTGGAAACACCATATATTTT; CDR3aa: CASRDTGNTIYF
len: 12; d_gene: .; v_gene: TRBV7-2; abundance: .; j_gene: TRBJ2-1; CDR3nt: TGTGCCAGCAGCTTAGACGGAGGAGAGCAGTTCTTC; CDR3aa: CASSLDGGEQFF
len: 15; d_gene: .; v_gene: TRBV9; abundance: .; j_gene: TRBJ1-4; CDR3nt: TGTGCCAGCAGCGGCCGGACAGCTGAAGCAGAAAAACTGTTTTTT; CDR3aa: CASSGRTAEAEKLFF
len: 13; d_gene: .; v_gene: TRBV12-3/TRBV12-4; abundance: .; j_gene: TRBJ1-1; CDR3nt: TGTGCCAGCAGCCGACAAAGGAACACTGAAGCTTTCTTT; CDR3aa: CASSRQRNTEAFF
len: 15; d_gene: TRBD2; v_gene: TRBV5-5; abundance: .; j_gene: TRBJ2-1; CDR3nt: TGTGCCAGCAGGCCCCTCGGGGGGAACATCAATGAGCAGTTCTTC; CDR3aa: CASRPLGGNINEQFF